The entry below gives a single T cell receptor beta chain sequence along with its context. Its target is not known. TCRB transcripts that were expressed got sequenced, as all of the isolated RNA had been reverse transcribed. TCRdb's copy holds only in-frame clones and misses some; the assay was immunoSEQ multiplex PCR. The table shows over 650,000 clones, with 11% to 15% occurring only once. These data originate in a study of beta chain features in type 1 diabetes. Study results and caveats: A moderate, significant TCRB CDR3 shortening appeared in type 1 diabetes across four CD4+ subsets. Among patients, naive, central memory and Treg TCRB repertoires appeared more similar than among healthy donors. The analysis here could not establish whether HLA type shapes TCRB rearrangement. Shorter templates may be favored by PCR, equally so in patients and controls. Diminished insertions and augmented deletions at VDJ junctions characterized type 1 diabetes patients.

The sequencing input was naive CD4+ T cells from blood. This TCR derives from a man between 18 and 35 years old with type 1 diabetes.

The CDR3 region has the DNA TGTGCCAGCAGCGTCGAGGTCGCCAACTCTGGAAACACCATATATTTT. This encodes CASSVEVANSGNTIYF. The chain recombines TRBV9 with TRBJ1-3; no reliable D call. Trimming cost V 2 bases and J 0 bases, with 12 bases left between them. Germline CDR1 is SGDLS and CDR2 is YYNGEE. There are 16 residues in the CDR3.